This T cell receptor (beta chain) was retrieved from a study of identical twins. MiXCR, run by TCRdb on the 5' RACE reads, gives a single entry per CDR3 protein. The sample has about 530,000 distinct CDR3 sequences, approximately 20% seen once. These records were also assigned to another study, of yellow fever vaccine responses in identical twins.

The sequencing sample was made of CD4+ T cells sorted from blood. The receptor was isolated from a woman aged 18-29 years in good health.

As DNA, the CDR3 is TGTGCCAGTGCTTCACAGCGTAACTATGGCTACACCTTC. Its translation is CASASQRNYGYTF. The chain employs TRBV19 and TRBJ1-2; D is uncertain. Trimming took off 8 bases at V and 1 base at J, with 11 bases between the two ends. Germline CDR1 LNHDA, CDR2 SQIVND (reference sequence). The CDR3 runs 13 residues.